A single sample is the source of the 16 T cell receptor beta chains below, sequenced in a study of T cell responses to AZD1222 COVID-19 vaccine. Assay used: immunoSEQ multiplex PCR; TCRdb lists only in-frame clones, some missing. This sample has tens of thousands of clones, with about 87% found just once. This specimen was peripheral blood, taken on day 0 of AZD1222 vaccination. The receptors shown here come from an adult in good health.

This clone has just one count. The chain uses TRBV30 and TRBJ2-1, with 10 bases aligning to TRBD1. CDR1 and CDR2 from the germline V gene are GTSNPN and SVGIG (reference sequence). After removal of 4 bases from V and 9 bases from J, the junction contained 3 bases not matched to a gene. This CDR3 comprises 12 residues. For the CDR3, the DNA is TGTGCCTGGATAGGGACAGGGGCTGAGCAGTTCTTC. Protein product: CAWIGTGAEQFF.

The chain employs TRBV2 and TRBJ1-5, with 9 bases that match TRBD1. There are 15 residues in the CDR3. V lost 8 bases and J lost 2; bases outside the gene matches: 7. Germline V lookup: CDR1 SNHLY, CDR2 FYNNEI. CDR3 sequence reads: CASRPRTGGNQPQHF. Written as DNA, the CDR3 is TGTGCCAGCCGACCTAGGACAGGGGGCAATCAGCCCCAGCATTTT.

The chain uses TRBV6-5 and TRBJ2-6; no definite D call. Per germline, CDR1 MNHEY and CDR2 SVGAGI. The V end was cut by 5 bases, the J end by 2 bases, with 1 base between. The CDR3 runs to 12 residues. Here the CDR3 reads CASSPGANVLTF. DNA for the CDR3: TGTGCCAGCAGTCCTGGGGCCAACGTCCTGACTTTC.

The chain uses TRBV5-5 and TRBJ1-2; D gene unclear. Germline CDR1 SGHKS, CDR2 YYEKEE (reference sequence). The CDR3 extends over 12 amino acids. V lost 4 bases to trimming and J lost 2 bases, with 6 bases between them. CDR3 protein: CASSVYNYGYTF. Written as DNA, the CDR3 is TGTGCCAGCAGCGTATACAACTATGGCTACACCTTC. The entire variable domain, with the rest obtained from reference TRBV5-5 and TRBJ1-2, is as follows: DAGVTQSPTHLIKTRGQQVTLRCSPISGHKSVSWYQQVLGQGPQFIFQYYEKEERGRGNFPDRFSARQFPNYSSELNVNALLLGDSALYLCASSVYNYGYTFGSGTRLTVV.

The chain combines TRBV9 with TRBJ1-2; tentative D call: TRBD1 (6 bases). The CDR3 extends over 14 amino acids. Germline CDR1 SGDLS, CDR2 YYNGEE. Trimming shortened V by 6 bases and J by 6 bases, and 18 bases separated the two germline ends. The CDR3 here is CASNPHPGGDGYTF. CDR3 in DNA: TGTGCCAGCAACCCCCACCCGGGGGGCGATGGCTACACCTTC.

The V gene is TRBV12-3 or TRBV12-4, the J gene TRBJ1-1; D ambiguous. The CDR3 sequence is 13 residues long. Trimming took off 5 bases at V and 5 bases at J, with 12 bases between the two ends. CDR3 sequence (DNA): TGTGCCAGCAGTCCAAAGGATTGGACTGAAGCTTTCTTT. Its translation: CASSPKDWTEAFF.

This chain uses TRBV19 with TRBJ1-2; D is ambiguous. Germline CDR1 and CDR2: LNHDA and SQIVND (reference sequence). V was clipped by 4 bases and J by 4 bases, with 10 bases between them. The CDR3 has 13 amino acids. The CDR3 bases are TGTGCCAGTAGTAAAGAGGGAGCCTATGGCTACACCTTC. Residues: CASSKEGAYGYTF. The whole variable domain, filled in from reference TRBV19 and TRBJ1-2, reads DGGITQSPKYLFRKEGQNVTLSCEQNLNHDAMYWYRQDPGQGLRLIYYSQIVNDFQKGDIAEGYSVSREKKESFPLTVTSAQKNPTAFYLCASSKEGAYGYTFGSGTRLTVV.

The chain has TRBV7-2 and TRBJ1-1; perhaps TRBD1 as D (6 bases). Germline CDR1 SGHTA, CDR2 FQGNSA. The CDR3 is 15 amino acids. The ends were cut back, 5 bases at V and 4 bases at J, with 17 bases in the middle. CDR3 loop: CASSTVQGSVTEAFF. Written as DNA, the CDR3 is TGTGCCAGCAGCACAGTGCAGGGGTCGGTCACTGAAGCTTTCTTT.

The CDR3 DNA reads as TGTGCCAGCTCACCACCGGGACAGGGGATGGCTAATGAAAAACTGTTTTTT. Its translation: CASSPPGQGMANEKLFF. The chain joins TRBV18 to TRBJ1-4, with 10 bases matching TRBD1. V lost 0 bases, J lost 3 bases, and 4 bases stayed unmatched. CDR1 is KGHSH and CDR2 is LQKENI in the germline V gene. The CDR3 has 17 residues.

The J gene is TRBJ2-7, the V gene TRBV5-4; no definite D call. The length of the CDR3 is 15 residues. Germline-derived CDR1 and CDR2 are SGHNT and YYREEE (reference sequence). V was clipped by 4 bases and J by 0 bases, with 14 bases between them. The chain's CDR3 is CASSPASDVSYEQYF. CDR3 nucleotides: TGTGCCAGCAGCCCCGCCAGCGACGTCTCCTACGAGCAGTACTTC.

The table lists this clone with a count of one. CDR3 in DNA: TGTGCCAGTAGAACAGGGAGAGGCGAGCAGTACTTC. It encodes CASRTGRGEQYF. The gene calls are TRBV19 and TRBJ2-7, with a possible D match to TRBD1 (6 bases). The CDR3 contains 12 residues. Germline V gene lookup returns CDR1 LNHDA and CDR2 SQIVND (reference sequence). With 6 bases removed from V and 6 bases from J, the gap between germline ends came to 12 bases.

V usage is TRBV19 and J usage is TRBJ2-5; D may be TRBD2 (6 bases). V lost 5 bases, J lost 5 bases, and 12 bases lay in between. The CDR3 is made up of 13 amino acids. Germline CDR1 and CDR2: LNHDA and SQIVND (reference sequence). The CDR3 protein is CASSLRGTETQYF. CDR3 sequence (DNA): TGTGCCAGTAGTTTACGGGGGACGGAGACCCAGTACTTC.

The sample holds one count of this clone. The chain combines TRBV7-2 with TRBJ2-7, with 7 positions matching TRBD1. With V trimmed by 5 bases and J by 0 bases, 7 bases remained unmatched. Per the germline V gene, CDR1 is SGHTA and CDR2 is FQGNSA. The CDR3 runs 15 residues. CDR3 amino acids: CASSTDRSYSYEQYF. As DNA, the CDR3 is TGTGCCAGCAGCACGGACAGGAGCTACTCCTACGAGCAGTACTTC.

The chain combines TRBV12-3 or TRBV12-4 with TRBJ1-2, with unresolved D. V lost 3 bases and J 8 bases, leaving 10 bases between the germline ends. This CDR3 spans 12 amino acids. The CDR3 spells CASSFGVLGYTF. The CDR3 coding sequence is TGTGCCAGCAGTTTCGGGGTGTTGGGCTACACCTTC.

The genes are TRBV2 and TRBJ1-4; D gene ambiguous. The CDR3 is made up of 12 amino acids. V dropped 6 bases and J dropped 12 bases, with 14 bases sitting between them. Germline assignment: CDR1 SNHLY and CDR2 FYNNEI. The CDR3 DNA reads TGTGCCAGCAGCCCGGACGGTGCGGAACTGTTTTTT. Protein: CASSPDGAELFF.

This clone was observed a handful of times. V is TRBV5-1 and J is TRBJ1-1; D gene ambiguous. This CDR3 is built from 13 residues. V dropped 2 bases and J dropped 5 bases, with 10 bases sitting between them. CDR1 SGHRS and CDR2 YFSETQ come from the germline V gene. The CDR3 DNA sequence: TGCGCCAGCAGCTTTGAAGGGAAAACTGAAGCTTTCTTT. This translates into CASSFEGKTEAFF. The whole variable domain, filled in from reference TRBV5-1 and TRBJ1-1, reads KAGVTQTPRYLIKTRGQQVTLSCSPISGHRSVSWYQQTPGQGLQFLFEYFSETQRNKGNFPGRFSGRQFSNSRSEMNVSTLELGDSALYLCASSFEGKTEAFFGQGTRLTVV.